These T cell receptor beta chains were read from a single sample in a study of cytomegalovirus exposure and HLA in healthy donors. Repertoires were generated with immunoSEQ multiplex PCR, while TCRdb's copy carries only in-frame clones and drops some. In the table there are around 61,000 clones, about 91% of which are singletons. Sequencing was performed on PBMCs. Receptor source: a man aged 18-30 years in good health and CMV-seropositive. Each CDR3 is given with its conserved first and last residue.

v_gene	j_gene	CDR3aa
TRBV6-5	TRBJ2-5	CASTITPASRGTQYF
TRBV4-2	TRBJ2-7	CASSQETSGSYEQYF
TRBV5-1	TRBJ2-1	CASSPRGSGEDNEQFF
TRBV7-9	TRBJ2-6	CASSRGRTGMSGANVLTF
TRBV19	TRBJ2-5	CASSITLAPQTQYF
TRBV29-1	TRBJ2-7	CSVGTSGTYEQYF
TRBV2	TRBJ1-1	CASSNRAGDTEAFF
TRBV5-1	TRBJ2-7	CASSLDRANSYEQYF
TRBV5-8	TRBJ1-3	CASSLGRISGNTIYF
TRBV10-3	TRBJ2-5	CAISPGLAPSQETQYF
TRBV6-1	TRBJ2-3	CASSGTSGTQYF
TRBV6-4	TRBJ2-2	CASSPSGSAGTGELFF
TRBV5-1	TRBJ2-3	CASSSGQTSTDTQYF